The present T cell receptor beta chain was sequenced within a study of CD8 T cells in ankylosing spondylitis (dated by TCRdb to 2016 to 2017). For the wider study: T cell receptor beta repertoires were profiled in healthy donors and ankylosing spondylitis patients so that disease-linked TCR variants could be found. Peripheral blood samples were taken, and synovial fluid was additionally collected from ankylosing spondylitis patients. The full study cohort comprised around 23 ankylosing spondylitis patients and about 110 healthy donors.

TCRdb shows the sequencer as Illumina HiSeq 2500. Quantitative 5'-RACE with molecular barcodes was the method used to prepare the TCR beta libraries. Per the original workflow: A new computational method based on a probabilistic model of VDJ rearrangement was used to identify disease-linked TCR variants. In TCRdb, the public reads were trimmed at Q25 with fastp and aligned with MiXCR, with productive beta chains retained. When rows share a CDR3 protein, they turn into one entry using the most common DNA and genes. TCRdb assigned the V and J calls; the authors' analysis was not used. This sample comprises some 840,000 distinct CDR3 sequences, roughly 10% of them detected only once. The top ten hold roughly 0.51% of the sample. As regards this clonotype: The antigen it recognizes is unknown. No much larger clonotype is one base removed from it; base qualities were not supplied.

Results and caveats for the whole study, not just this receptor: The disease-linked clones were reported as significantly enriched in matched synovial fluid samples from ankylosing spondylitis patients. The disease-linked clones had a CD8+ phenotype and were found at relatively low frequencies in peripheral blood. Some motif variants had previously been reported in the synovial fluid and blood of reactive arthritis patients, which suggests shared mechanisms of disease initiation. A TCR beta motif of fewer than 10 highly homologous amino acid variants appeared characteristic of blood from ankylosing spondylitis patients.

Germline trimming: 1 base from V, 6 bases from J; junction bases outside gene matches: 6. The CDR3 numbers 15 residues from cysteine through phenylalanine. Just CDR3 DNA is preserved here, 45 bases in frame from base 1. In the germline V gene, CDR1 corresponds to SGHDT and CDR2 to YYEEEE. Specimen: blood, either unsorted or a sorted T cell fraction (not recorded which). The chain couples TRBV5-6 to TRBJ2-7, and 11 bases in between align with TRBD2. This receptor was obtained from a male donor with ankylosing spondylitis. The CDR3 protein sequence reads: CASSLTSSGRTEQYF. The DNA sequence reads TGTGCCAGCAGCTTGACATCTAGCGGGAGGACCGAGCAGTACTTC.